This TCR beta chain was recorded in a study of blood T cell repertoires in COVID-19. For the study at large: Acute and convalescent COVID-19 specimens originated in the United States, Italy and Spain. The analysed material was cDNA or gDNA that came from T cells, B-cell-depleted T cells, or PBMCs.

Germline CDR1 and CDR2: KGHSH and LQKENI. Trimming removed 1 base at V and 7 bases at J, with 16 bases between. The CDR3 runs 15 residues. Profiled with immunoSEQ multiplex PCR; TCRdb holds only in-frame clones, not every one. Of some 25,000 clones detected, 75% to 90% appear once; the ten largest clones hold more than 2%. During active infection, Seattle patients enrolled and were then monitored through disease. The rearrangement links TRBV18 to TRBJ1-1; D call uncertain. Sequenced input: peripheral blood. This clonotype originated in a woman aged 70 to 79 with COVID-19, enrolled during active disease. CDR3 sequence: CASSPQEVGWSEAFF. The CDR3 DNA follows: TGTGCCAGCTCACCACAGGAGGTGGGGTGGAGTGAAGCTTTCTTT.